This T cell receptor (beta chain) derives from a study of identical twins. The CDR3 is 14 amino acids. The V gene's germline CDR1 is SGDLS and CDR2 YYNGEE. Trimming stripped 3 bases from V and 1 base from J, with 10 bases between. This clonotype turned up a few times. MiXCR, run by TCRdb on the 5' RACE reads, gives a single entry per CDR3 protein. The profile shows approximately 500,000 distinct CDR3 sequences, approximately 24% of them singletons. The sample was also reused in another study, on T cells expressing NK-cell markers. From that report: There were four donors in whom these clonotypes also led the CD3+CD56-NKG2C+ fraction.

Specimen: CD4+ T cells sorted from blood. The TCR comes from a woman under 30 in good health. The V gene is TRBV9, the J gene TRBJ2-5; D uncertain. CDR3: CASSGRGAQETQYF. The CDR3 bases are TGTGCCAGCAGCGGACGAGGCGCCCAAGAGACCCAGTACTTC.